This T cell receptor (beta chain) was retrieved from a study of shared clonotypes between healthy human individuals. Original handling: ImmunoSEQ junction-only sequences lacked quality scores, so their filtering differed. Here immunoSEQ multiplex PCR was the method, and the copy in TCRdb shows in-frame clones only, minus some. V, J and clone size were drawn from that table, and D and trimming were deduced from the DNA. The sample consists of some 1 million clones, approximately 70% of them appearing once. General study results and limits: Relative to memory subsets, naive subsets generally showed larger estimated richness. The study sampled only blood, and tissue repertoires likely differ.

Notes on this clone: Its target is unknown.

From germline, CDR1 is SGHDT and CDR2 YYEEEE. The V gene lost 4 bases and the J gene lost 7 bases, with 17 bases spanning the gap. The CDR3 length is 15 residues. The sequenced sample was memory CD4+ T cells sorted from blood. Documented subset: CD45RA-negative fraction. The chain carries TRBV5-6 and TRBJ2-2; the D is unclear. The receptor was derived from a man younger than 30 in good health. CDR3 amino acids: CASSTGPTLGGELFF. The CDR3 DNA follows: TGTGCCAGCAGCACCGGACCCACCTTGGGCGGGGAGCTGTTTTTT.